The sequence of this T cell receptor beta chain was determined in a study of blood T cell repertoires in COVID-19. Looking at the study overall: Samples of COVID-19 (acute and convalescent) were obtained from the United States, Italy and Spain. Sources were T cells, B-cell-depleted T cells, or PBMCs; the material itself was cDNA or gDNA.

The germline V gene encodes CDR1 MGHRA and CDR2 YSYEKL. The germline V and J ends were trimmed by 1 base and 1 base, with 11 bases remaining between them. This CDR3 spans 16 amino acids. How the authors handled the data: Reference gene primers were amplified, and this amplification served to estimate nucleated cell counts. TCRdb's copy holds only in-frame clones and misses some; the assay was immunoSEQ multiplex PCR. That table supplies the V and J calls and clone size; D and trimming were determined from the DNA. The table records fewer than 300,000 clones, around 81% of them present only once. This chain links TRBV4-1 with TRBJ1-5; the D gene is possibly TRBD1 (5 bases). Sequencing was carried out using peripheral blood. The TCR originated in a woman aged 60-75 years with active or convalescent COVID-19. The CDR3 coding sequence is TGCGCCAGCAGCCAAGGCCCCGGGGGGAGCAATCAGCCCCAGCATTTT. Its translation is CASSQGPGGSNQPQHF.